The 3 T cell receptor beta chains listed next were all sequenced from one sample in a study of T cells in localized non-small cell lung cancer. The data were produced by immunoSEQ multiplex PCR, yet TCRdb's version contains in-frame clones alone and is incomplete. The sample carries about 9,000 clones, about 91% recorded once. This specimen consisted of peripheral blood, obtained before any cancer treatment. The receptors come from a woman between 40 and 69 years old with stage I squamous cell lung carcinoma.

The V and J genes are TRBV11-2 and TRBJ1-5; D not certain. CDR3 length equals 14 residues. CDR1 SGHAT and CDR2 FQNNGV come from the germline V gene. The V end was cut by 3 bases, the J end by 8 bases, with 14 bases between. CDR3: CASSFGREEKPQHF. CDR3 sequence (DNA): TGTGCCAGCAGCTTCGGGCGAGAAGAAAAGCCCCAGCATTTT.

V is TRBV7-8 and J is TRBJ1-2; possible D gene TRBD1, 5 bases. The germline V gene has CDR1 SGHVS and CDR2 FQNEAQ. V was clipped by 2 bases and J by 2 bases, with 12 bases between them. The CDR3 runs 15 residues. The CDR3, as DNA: TGTGCCAGCAGCTTACAGGGTTTGGCCAACTATGGCTACACCTTC. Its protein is CASSLQGLANYGYTF.

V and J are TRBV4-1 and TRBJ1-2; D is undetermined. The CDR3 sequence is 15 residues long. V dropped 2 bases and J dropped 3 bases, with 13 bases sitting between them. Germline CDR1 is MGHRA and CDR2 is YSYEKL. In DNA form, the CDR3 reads TGCGCCAGCAGCCAACCCGACGGCTCGGACTATGGCTACACCTTC. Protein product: CASSQPDGSDYGYTF.